The clone carrying this T cell receptor beta chain was observed a few times. The antigen is undetermined. The sample comes from a study of T cell repertoires in cytomegalovirus infection. TCRdb re-called the reads with MiXCR, one entry per CDR3 protein. The sample holds 80,000 to 95,000 distinct CDR3 sequences, approximately 30% seen once. General study results and limits: Ex vivo, HLA-C-restricted CMV-specific TCR beta clonotypes prevailed over the rest of the response. Using cumulative public TCR beta family frequency, the authors identified those who carried CMV together with the relevant HLA.

The CDR3 runs to 13 residues. The germline V gene has CDR1 SGHTA and CDR2 FQGNSA. The V and J ends lost 1 base and 3 bases respectively, with 4 bases between them. The clonotype originates from a human donor in good health (CMV status not recorded). Some clones in this sample may be carry-over from other donors' samples. Sequencing was performed on CD8+ T cells from cultured PBMCs, taken from culture after CMV antigen stimulation. The rearrangement joins TRBV7-2 to TRBJ2-1; D is ambiguous. This CDR3 is CASSLDYYNEQFF. The CDR3 DNA is TGTGCCAGCAGCTTAGACTACTACAATGAGCAGTTCTTC.